The source of this TCR beta chain is a study of T cell responses to AZD1222 COVID-19 vaccine. CDR1 is LGHDT, CDR2 YNNKEL, per germline (reference sequence). The ends were cut back, 2 bases at V and 5 bases at J, with 12 bases in the middle. The CDR3 spans 14 residues. Data came from immunoSEQ multiplex PCR; TCRdb stores just in-frame clones and leaves some out. Seen here are about 55,000 clones, about 90% observed once, and the top ten hold less than 5%. The sequencing used peripheral blood, collected on day 0 of AZD1222 vaccination. The chain joins TRBV3-1 (or the pseudogene TRBV3-2) to TRBJ2-5, with D perhaps given as TRBD1 or TRBD2 (6 bases each). The source is an adult in good health. The CDR3 reads CASSQLGGTETQYF. The DNA of the CDR3 is TGTGCCAGCAGCCAACTCGGGGGCACGGAGACCCAGTACTTC.